The clone carrying this T cell receptor (beta chain) occurred a few times. No antigen is known for it. Germline V lookup: CDR1 SNHLY, CDR2 FYNNEI. This CDR3 has 15 residues. Trimming stripped 5 bases from V and 0 bases from J, with 12 bases between. The authors made TCR beta libraries by quantitative 5'-RACE with molecular barcodes. TCRdb recomputed calls from the 5' RACE reads with MiXCR, one row per CDR3 protein. The sample lists about 500,000 distinct CDR3 sequences; 9.5% to 15% were seen once. The sample belongs to a study of CD8 T cells in ankylosing spondylitis. Findings of the study overall: Among TCR beta sequences, a motif of eight or nine highly homologous variants appeared characteristic of ankylosing spondylitis blood. Several of the motif variants were reported before in synovial fluid and blood from reactive arthritis.

This sequence was found in a male donor with ankylosing spondylitis. The chain is built from TRBV2 and TRBJ2-3; tentatively, D is TRBD1 (6 bases). Input material: blood, either unsorted or a sorted T cell fraction (not recorded which). The CDR3 protein is CASSRDMASTDTQYF. The CDR3 coding sequence is TGTGCCAGCAGTAGGGACATGGCTAGCACAGATACGCAGTATTTT.